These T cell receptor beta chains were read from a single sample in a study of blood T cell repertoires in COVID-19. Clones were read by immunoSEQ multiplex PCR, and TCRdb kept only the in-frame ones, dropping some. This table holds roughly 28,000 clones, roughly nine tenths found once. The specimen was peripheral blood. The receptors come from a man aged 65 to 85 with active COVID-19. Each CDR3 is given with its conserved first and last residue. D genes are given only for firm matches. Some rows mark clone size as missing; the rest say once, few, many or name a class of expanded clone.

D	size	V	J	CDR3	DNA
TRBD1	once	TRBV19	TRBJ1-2	CASSIEQGAGYGYTF	TGTGCCAGTAGTATCGAACAGGGGGCGGGCTATGGCTACACCTTC
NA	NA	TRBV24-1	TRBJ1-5	CATSREGQPQHF	TGTGCCACCAGCAGGGAGGGGCAGCCCCAGCATTTT
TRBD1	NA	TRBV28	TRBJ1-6	CASSLYRGNSPLHF	TGTGCCAGCAGTTTATACAGGGGAAATTCACCCCTCCACTTT
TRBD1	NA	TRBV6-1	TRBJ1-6	CASSEAHGQGNSPLHF	TGTGCCAGCAGTGAAGCGCATGGACAGGGCAATTCACCCCTCCACTTT
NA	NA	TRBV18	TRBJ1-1	CASSPPVSDTEAFF	TGTGCCAGCTCACCACCCGTCTCTGACACTGAAGCTTTCTTT
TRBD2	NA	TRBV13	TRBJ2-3	CASPGASGVRDTQYF	TGTGCCAGCCCTGGAGCTAGCGGGGTTAGAGATACGCAGTATTTT
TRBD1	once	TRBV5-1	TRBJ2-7	CASSSQPGTGNYEQYF	TGCGCCAGCAGTTCGCAGCCCGGGACAGGTAACTACGAGCAGTACTTC
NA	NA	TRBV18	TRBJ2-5	CASSPRSRGGETQYF	TGTGCCAGCTCACCAAGGAGCAGGGGAGGGGAGACCCAGTACTTC
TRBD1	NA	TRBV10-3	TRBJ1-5	CAISESQGAGQPQHF	TGTGCCATCAGTGAGTCGCAGGGGGCAGGGCAGCCCCAGCATTTT
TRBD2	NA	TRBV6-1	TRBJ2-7	CASSETSGAYEQYF	TGTGCCAGCAGTGAGACTAGCGGGGCCTACGAGCAGTACTTC
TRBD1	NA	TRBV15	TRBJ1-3	CATSLGQGAGNTIYF	TGTGCCACCAGCCTCGGACAGGGGGCTGGAAACACCATATATTTT
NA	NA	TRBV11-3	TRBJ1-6	CASSFTYPGDDSPLHF	TGTGCCAGCAGCTTCACTTATCCAGGGGATGATTCACCCCTCCACTTT
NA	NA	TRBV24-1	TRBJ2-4	CATEGLAKNIQYF	TGTGCCACGGAGGGTTTAGCCAAAAACATTCAGTACTTC